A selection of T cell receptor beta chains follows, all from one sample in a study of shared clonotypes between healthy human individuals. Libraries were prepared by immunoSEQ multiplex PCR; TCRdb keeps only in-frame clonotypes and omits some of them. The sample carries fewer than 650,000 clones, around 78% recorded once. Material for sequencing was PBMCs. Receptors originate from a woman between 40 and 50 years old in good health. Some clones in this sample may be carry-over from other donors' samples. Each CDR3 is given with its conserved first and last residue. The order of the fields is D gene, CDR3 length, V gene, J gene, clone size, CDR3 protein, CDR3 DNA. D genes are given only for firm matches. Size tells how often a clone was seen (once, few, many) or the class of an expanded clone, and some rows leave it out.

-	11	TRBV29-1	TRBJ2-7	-	CSVIRGNEQYF	TGCAGCGTTATCCGGGGGAACGAGCAGTACTTC
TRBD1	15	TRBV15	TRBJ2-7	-	CATSRGVTGGYEQYF	TGTGCCACCAGCAGAGGTGTGACAGGGGGTTACGAGCAGTACTTC
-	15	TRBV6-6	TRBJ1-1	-	CASSYSKGRNTEAFF	TGTGCCAGCAGTTACTCCAAGGGACGGAACACTGAAGCTTTCTTT
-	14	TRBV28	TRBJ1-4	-	CASSSVRINEKLFF	TGTGCCAGCAGTTCGGTCCGAATAAATGAAAAACTGTTTTTT
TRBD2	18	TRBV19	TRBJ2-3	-	CASSIGTSRGLYPDTQYF	TGTGCCAGTAGTATAGGGACTAGCCGGGGCCTCTATCCAGATACGCAGTATTTT
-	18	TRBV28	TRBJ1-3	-	CASSHLTPGQFSGNTIYF	TGTGCCAGCAGCCACTTGACTCCGGGACAATTCTCTGGAAACACCATATATTTT
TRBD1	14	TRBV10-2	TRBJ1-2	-	CASSVTGGYYGYTF	TGCGCCAGCAGTGTCACAGGGGGGTACTATGGCTACACCTTC
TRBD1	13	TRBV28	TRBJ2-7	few	CASDGQGAYEQYF	TGTGCCAGCGACGGACAGGGAGCCTACGAGCAGTACTTC
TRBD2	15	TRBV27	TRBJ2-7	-	CASSLRGLAANEQYF	TGTGCCAGCAGTTTGCGGGGACTAGCGGCAAACGAGCAGTACTTC
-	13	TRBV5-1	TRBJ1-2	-	CASSLGQGDGYTF	TGCGCCAGCAGCTTGGGTCAAGGTGATGGCTACACCTTC
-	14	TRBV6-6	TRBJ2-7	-	CASRELRRLDEQCF	TGTGCCAGCAGGGAGCTACGTCGGTTGGACGAGCAGTGCTTC
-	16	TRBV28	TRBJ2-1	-	CASSSGRPFSYNEQFF	TGTGCCAGCAGCTCAGGACGGCCCTTCTCCTACAATGAGCAGTTCTTC
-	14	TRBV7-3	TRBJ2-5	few	CASSLMGREETQYF	TGTGCCAGCAGCTTAATGGGACGAGAAGAGACCCAGTACTTC
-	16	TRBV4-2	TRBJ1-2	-	CASSQDERGRNYGYTF	TGTGCCAGCAGCCAAGATGAACGGGGCCGGAACTATGGCTACACCTTC
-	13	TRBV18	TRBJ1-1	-	CASSPPVNTEAFF	TGTGCCAGCTCACCACCGGTGAACACTGAAGCTTTCTTT
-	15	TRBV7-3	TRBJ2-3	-	CASSSLGSPEDTQYF	TGTGCCAGCAGCTCACTAGGCTCCCCGGAGGATACGCAGTATTTT
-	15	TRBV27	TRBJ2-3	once	CASSLQGTVTDTQYF	TGTGCCAGCAGTTTACAGGGGACCGTCACAGATACGCAGTATTTT
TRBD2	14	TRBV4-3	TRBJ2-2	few	CASSLIAGPGELFF	TGCGCCAGCAGCCTCATAGCGGGACCCGGGGAGCTGTTTTTT
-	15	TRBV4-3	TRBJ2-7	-	CASSQVWTDHYEQYF	TGCGCCAGCAGCCAAGTTTGGACAGACCATTACGAGCAGTACTTC
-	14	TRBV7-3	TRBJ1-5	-	CASSLEGLNQPQHF	TGTGCCAGCAGCTTAGAAGGGCTCAATCAGCCCCAGCATTTT
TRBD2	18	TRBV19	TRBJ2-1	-	CASSPLPSGITSGNEQFF	TGTGCCAGTAGTCCCCTGCCAAGCGGGATCACCTCGGGCAATGAGCAGTTCTTC
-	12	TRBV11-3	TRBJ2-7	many	CASSLGGREQYF	TGTGCCAGCAGCTTGGGGGGGCGAGAGCAGTACTTC
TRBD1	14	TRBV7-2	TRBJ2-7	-	CASSAGQGAYEQYF	TGTGCCAGCAGCGCGGGACAGGGCGCCTACGAGCAGTACTTC
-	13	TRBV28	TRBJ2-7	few	CASGLIQDYEQYF	TGTGCCAGCGGACTGATACAGGACTACGAGCAGTACTTC
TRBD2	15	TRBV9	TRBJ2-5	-	CASSPYSGSAETQYF	TGTGCCAGCAGTCCCTATAGCGGGAGCGCAGAGACCCAGTACTTC
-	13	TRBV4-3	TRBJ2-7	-	CASSLFSQGEQYF	TGCGCCAGCAGCCTCTTCTCCCAGGGCGAGCAGTACTTC
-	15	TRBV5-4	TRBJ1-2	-	CASSSATETNYGYTF	TGTGCCAGCAGCTCCGCGACAGAAACCAACTATGGCTACACCTTC
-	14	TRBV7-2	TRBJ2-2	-	CASSPLPGTGELFF	TGTGCCAGCAGCCCACTTCCCGGGACCGGGGAGCTGTTTTTT
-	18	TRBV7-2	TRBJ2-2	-	CASSLRTSAPPNTGELFF	TGTGCCAGCAGCTTAAGGACGTCCGCCCCTCCGAACACCGGGGAGCTGTTTTTT
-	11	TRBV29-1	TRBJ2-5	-	CSVERGETQYF	TGCAGCGTTGAAAGAGGGGAGACCCAGTACTTC
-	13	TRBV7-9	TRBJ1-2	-	CASTGRANYGYTF	TGTGCCAGCACAGGGAGAGCTAACTATGGCTACACCTTC
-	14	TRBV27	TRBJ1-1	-	CASRLGRVNTEAFF	TGTGCCAGCAGACTGGGCAGGGTGAACACTGAAGCTTTCTTT
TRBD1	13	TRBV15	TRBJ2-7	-	CATSPRQGYEQYF	TGTGCCACCAGCCCCCGACAGGGCTACGAGCAGTACTTC
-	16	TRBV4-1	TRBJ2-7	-	CASSQDKHAGPYEQYF	TGCGCCAGCAGCCAAGATAAACACGCAGGCCCCTACGAGCAGTACTTC
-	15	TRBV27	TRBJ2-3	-	CASSVRGWDTDTQYF	TGTGCCAGCAGTGTCAGGGGTTGGGACACAGATACGCAGTATTTT
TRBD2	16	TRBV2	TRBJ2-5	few	CASSSGLAGREETQYF	TGTGCCAGCAGCTCGGGACTAGCGGGAAGGGAAGAGACCCAGTACTTC
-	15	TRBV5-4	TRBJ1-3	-	CASSLGVPTGNTIYF	TGTGCCAGCAGCTTGGGGGTCCCAACGGGAAACACCATATATTTT
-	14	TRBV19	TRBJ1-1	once	CASSQPGPNTEAFF	TGTGCCAGTAGTCAACCCGGACCGAACACTGAAGCTTTCTTT
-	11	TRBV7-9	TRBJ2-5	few	CASSFGETQYF	TGTGCCAGCAGCTTCGGGGAGACCCAGTACTTC
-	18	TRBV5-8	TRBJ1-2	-	CASSQGQKRKLKSYGYTF	TGTGCCAGCAGCCAAGGACAGAAGAGAAAATTAAAATCCTATGGCTACACCTTC
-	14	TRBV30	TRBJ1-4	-	CAWSVPQVGEKLFF	TGTGCCTGGAGTGTACCCCAGGTGGGCGAAAAACTGTTTTTT
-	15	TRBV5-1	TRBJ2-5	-	CASSLVAPGQETQYF	TGCGCCAGCAGCTTGGTGGCCCCAGGGCAAGAGACCCAGTACTTC
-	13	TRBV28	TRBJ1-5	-	CASSLRGFQPQHF	TGTGCCAGCAGTTTACGGGGGTTCCAGCCCCAGCATTTT
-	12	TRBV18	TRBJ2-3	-	CASSPVTDTQYF	TGTGCCAGCTCACCAGTCACAGATACGCAGTATTTT
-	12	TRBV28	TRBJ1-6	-	CASSPRTVTLHF	TGTGCCAGCAGCCCAAGGACGGTCACCCTCCACTTT
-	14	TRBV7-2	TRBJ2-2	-	CASSWRGQTGELFF	TGTGCCAGCAGCTGGCGGGGGCAGACCGGGGAGCTGTTTTTT
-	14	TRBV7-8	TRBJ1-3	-	CASSLVESGNTIYF	TGTGCCAGCAGCTTAGTAGAGTCCGGAAACACCATATATTTT
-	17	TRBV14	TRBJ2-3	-	CASSPSPTRGGTDTQYF	TGTGCCAGCAGCCCTAGCCCCACCCGGGGCGGCACAGATACGCAGTATTTT
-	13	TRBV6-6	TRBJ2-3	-	CASSSGWVDTQYF	TGTGCCAGCAGTTCGGGTTGGGTTGATACGCAGTATTTT
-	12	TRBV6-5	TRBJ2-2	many	CASSYSYGELFF	TGTGCCAGCAGTTACTCGTACGGGGAGCTGTTTTTT